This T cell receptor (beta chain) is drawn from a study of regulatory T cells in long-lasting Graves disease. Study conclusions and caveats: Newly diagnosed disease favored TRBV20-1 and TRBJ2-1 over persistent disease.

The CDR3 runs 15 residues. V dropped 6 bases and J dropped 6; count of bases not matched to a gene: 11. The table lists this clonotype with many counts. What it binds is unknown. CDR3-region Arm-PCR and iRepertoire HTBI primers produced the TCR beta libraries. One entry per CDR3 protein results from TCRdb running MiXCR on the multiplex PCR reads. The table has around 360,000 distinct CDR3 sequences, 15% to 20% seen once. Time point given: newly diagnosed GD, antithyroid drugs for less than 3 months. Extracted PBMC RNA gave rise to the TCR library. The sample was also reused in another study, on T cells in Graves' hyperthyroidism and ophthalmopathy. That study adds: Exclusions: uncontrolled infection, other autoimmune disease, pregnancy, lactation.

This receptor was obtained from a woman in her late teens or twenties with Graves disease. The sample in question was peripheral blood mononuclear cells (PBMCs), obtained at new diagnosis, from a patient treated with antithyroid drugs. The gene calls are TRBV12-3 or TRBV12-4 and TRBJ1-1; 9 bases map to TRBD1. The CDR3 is CASSTGTGIPPEAFF. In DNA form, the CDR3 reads TGTGCCAGCAGCACCGGGACAGGGATTCCCCCTGAAGCTTTCTTT.